This is a list of T cell receptor beta chains from one sample in a study of cytomegalovirus exposure and HLA in healthy donors. Some clones are missing from TCRdb's copy, which holds only in-frame ones; the method was immunoSEQ multiplex PCR. The table has roughly 230,000 clones, around 83% seen once. Sample: PBMCs. The receptors were gathered from a girl aged 2-15 years in good health and CMV-seronegative. Each CDR3 is given with its conserved first and last residue. The order of the fields is V gene, clone size, D gene, J gene, CDR3 protein, CDR3 DNA. D genes are given only for firm matches. Some rows mark clone size as missing; the rest say once, few, many or name a class of expanded clone.

TRBV7-2,-,-,TRBJ2-7,CASSLTTGPSSYEQYF,TGTGCCAGCAGCTTAACCACAGGGCCCAGCTCCTACGAGCAGTACTTC
TRBV30,-,TRBD1,TRBJ1-2,CAWKGAGGGYGYTF,TGTGCCTGGAAGGGGGCAGGGGGCGGCTATGGCTACACCTTC
TRBV5-4,few,TRBD1,TRBJ2-7,CASSSVPDRGDEQYF,TGTGCCAGCAGCTCTGTACCGGACAGGGGGGATGAGCAGTACTTC
TRBV19,once,-,TRBJ1-2,CASIKLGASGYTF,TGTGCCAGTATTAAGTTAGGGGCGTCTGGCTACACCTTC
TRBV6-6,-,TRBD2,TRBJ2-3,CASGRLAATDTQYF,TGTGCCAGCGGCCGACTAGCCGCCACAGATACGCAGTATTTT
TRBV6-1,-,-,TRBJ2-7,CASSEGGAGNDYEQYF,TGTGCCAGCAGTGAAGGCGGGGCAGGCAACGATTACGAGCAGTACTTC
TRBV6-5,-,TRBD1,TRBJ2-1,CASSYSGDRGQNEQFF,TGTGCCAGCAGTTACTCGGGGGACAGGGGGCAAAATGAGCAGTTCTTC
TRBV2,-,TRBD1,TRBJ1-1,CASSLRQGMFTEAFF,TGTGCCAGCAGCCTCCGACAGGGGATGTTCACTGAAGCTTTCTTT
TRBV5-8,-,TRBD1,TRBJ2-7,CASSLGATGGYEQYF,TGTGCCAGCAGCTTGGGTGCGACAGGGGGCTACGAGCAGTACTTC
TRBV6-4,-,-,TRBJ2-3,CASSPQGGDTQYF,TGTGCCAGCAGCCCACAGGGTGGGGATACGCAGTATTTT
TRBV5-1,-,-,TRBJ2-7,CASSPISTAEEQYF,TGCGCCAGCAGCCCCATCTCTACGGCGGAAGAGCAGTACTTC
TRBV30,-,TRBD1,TRBJ2-7,CAWNERDRLYEQYF,TGTGCCTGGAACGAAAGGGACAGGCTCTACGAGCAGTACTTC
TRBV12-5,-,TRBD1,TRBJ1-2,CASGLITGGGYTF,TGTGCTAGTGGTTTGATTACAGGGGGCGGCTACACCTTC
TRBV1,-,-,TRBJ2-7,CTSSQRHLAEQYF,TGCACCAGCAGCCAACGACACCTTGCGGAGCAGTACTTC
TRBV27,-,-,TRBJ1-6,CASSFLTAYYNSPLHF,TGTGCCAGCAGTTTTCTGACAGCTTACTATAATTCACCCCTCCACTTT
TRBV5-1,-,-,TRBJ1-4,CASSPSSPTNEKLFF,TGCGCCAGCAGCCCATCCAGTCCAACTAATGAAAAACTGTTTTTT
TRBV6-5,-,-,TRBJ1-4,CASSEAPTGKLFF,TGTGCCAGCAGTGAAGCTCCTACGGGGAAACTGTTTTTT
TRBV15,-,-,TRBJ2-7,CATSPEGFYEQYF,TGTGCCACCAGCCCAGAGGGTTTCTACGAGCAGTACTTC
TRBV5-1,-,TRBD2,TRBJ2-1,CASSSKRGTSGGEQFF,TGCGCCAGCAGTTCAAAAAGGGGGACTAGCGGCGGAGAGCAGTTCTTC
TRBV28,-,-,TRBJ2-7,CASSLNLGVEGQYF,TGTGCCAGCAGTTTAAATCTAGGGGTGGAGGGGCAGTACTTC
TRBV4-1,-,TRBD1,TRBJ1-5,CASSPWTGGQPQHF,TGCGCCAGCAGCCCTTGGACAGGGGGCCAGCCCCAGCATTTT
TRBV5-1,-,-,TRBJ2-7,CASRESTGSYEQYF,TGCGCCAGCAGGGAGTCGACTGGATCCTACGAGCAGTACTTC
TRBV10-3,-,-,TRBJ2-5,CAISGGELETQYF,TGTGCCATCAGTGGTGGAGAGTTGGAGACCCAGTACTTC
TRBV30,-,-,TRBJ2-5,CAWKPVQETQYF,TGTGCCTGGAAACCAGTCCAAGAGACCCAGTACTTC
TRBV29-1,-,-,TRBJ2-3,CSFNRVYTDTQYF,TGCAGCTTTAACAGGGTGTACACAGATACGCAGTATTTT
TRBV5-1,-,-,TRBJ2-6,CASSLAGGSSSGANVLTF,TGCGCCAGCAGCTTGGCGGGGGGCTCGAGCTCTGGGGCCAACGTCCTGACTTTC
TRBV10-3,-,TRBD1,TRBJ1-2,CAISEGDRGYGYTF,TGTGCCATCAGTGAGGGGGACAGGGGCTATGGCTACACCTTC
TRBV4-1,-,TRBD1,TRBJ1-2,CASSFIPSTGKDGYTF,TGCGCCAGCAGCTTTATCCCATCGACAGGGAAGGATGGCTACACCTTC
TRBV5-1,-,TRBD2,TRBJ2-5,CASSPGGETQYF,TGCGCCAGCAGCCCCGGGGGGGAGACCCAGTACTTC
TRBV6-5,-,-,TRBJ1-2,CASSEGDFGYTF,TGTGCCAGCAGTGAAGGGGATTTCGGCTACACCTTC
TRBV5-1,-,TRBD2,TRBJ2-1,CASSLTTSGNEQFF,TGCGCCAGCAGCCTAACGACTAGCGGCAATGAGCAGTTCTTC
TRBV7-8,-,TRBD1,TRBJ1-1,CASSLAGTGGREAFF,TGTGCCAGCAGCTTAGCCGGGACAGGGGGTCGTGAAGCTTTCTTT
TRBV5-1,-,TRBD2,TRBJ2-1,CASSFSGRGYNEQFF,TGCGCCAGCAGCTTTAGCGGGAGAGGGTACAATGAGCAGTTCTTC
TRBV4-1,few,TRBD2,TRBJ2-1,CASSQGQVSGRRKNEQFF,TGCGCCAGCAGCCAAGGCCAAGTGAGCGGGAGAAGGAAGAATGAGCAGTTCTTC
TRBV15,-,-,TRBJ1-2,CATSRDGLFYGYTF,TGTGCCACCAGCAGGGACGGACTTTTCTATGGCTACACCTTC
TRBV14,-,-,TRBJ2-5,CASSPGTKRGETQYF,TGTGCCAGCAGCCCCGGAACCAAGCGAGGGGAGACCCAGTACTTC
TRBV20-1,-,-,TRBJ1-2,CSATRGGGYTF,TGCAGTGCCACCCGAGGGGGTGGCTACACCTTC
TRBV4-1,-,TRBD1,TRBJ2-7,CASSQGWDRGHSSYEQYF,TGCGCCAGCAGCCAGGGTTGGGACAGGGGGCATTCCTCCTACGAGCAGTACTTC